This paragraph covers one T cell receptor beta chain sequence. Its matching antigen is unknown. Method: immunoSEQ multiplex PCR; TCRdb's copy keeps in-frame clones and lacks some. The sample lists tens of thousands of clones, 75% to 95% occurring once. Trimming stripped 6 bases from V and 0 bases from J, with 12 bases between. Germline assignment: CDR1 MGHRA and CDR2 YSYEKL. The length of the CDR3 is 15 residues. This entry comes from a study of early stage breast cancer tumors. General study findings and limits: Tumor and normal breast were distinguished via blood comparison in about 90% of the 16 patients. Unsorted bulk genomic DNA sequencing lacked pairing and functional marker data.

Material for sequencing was blood. The chain employs TRBV4-1 and TRBJ1-3; D gene uncertain. The source is a person aged 65 to 85 with breast cancer. CDR3 DNA: TGCGCCAGCAGGCCCAGGCTGAACTCTGGAAACACCATATATTTT. It yields the protein CASRPRLNSGNTIYF.